These 14 T cell receptor beta chains were all obtained from the same sample, sequenced in a study of blood T cell repertoires in COVID-19. The data were produced by immunoSEQ multiplex PCR, yet TCRdb's version contains in-frame clones alone and is incomplete. This sample has fewer than 250,000 clones, with 70% to 90% found just once. The sequenced sample consisted of PBMCs or T cells enriched from blood (not recorded which). The receptors derive from a middle-aged woman with acute COVID-19.

The V call is TRBV18, the J call TRBJ2-1; 7 bases are a match to TRBD1. Germline trimming cut 3 bases from V and 2 bases from J; bases unmatched to any gene: 1. Germline V gene lookup returns CDR1 KGHSH and CDR2 LQKENI. This CDR3 comprises 14 residues. In DNA form, the CDR3 reads TGTGCCAGCTCACCGGACAGGACCTACAATGAGCAGTTCTTC. Encoded protein: CASSPDRTYNEQFF. The full variable domain, with the rest looked up from reference TRBV18 and TRBJ2-1, is NAGVMQNPRHLVRRRGQEARLRCSPMKGHSHVYWYRQLPEEGLKFMVYLQKENIIDESGMPKERFSAEFPKEGPSILRIQQVVRGDSAAYFCASSPDRTYNEQFFGPGTRLTVL.

The chain couples TRBV11-2 to TRBJ2-5, with D maybe TRBD2 (6 bases). There are 14 residues in the CDR3. The V end lost 3 bases, the J end lost 4 bases, and 12 bases lay between the germline ends. Germline-derived CDR1 and CDR2 are SGHAT and FQNNGV. This chain's CDR3 is CASSFGVGGETQYF. The CDR3 region has the DNA TGTGCCAGCAGCTTTGGGGTCGGGGGAGAGACCCAGTACTTC.

This clone was observed once. The chain joins TRBV6-5 to TRBJ2-4; 7 nucleotides agree with TRBD2. The V gene's germline CDR1 is MNHEY and CDR2 SVGAGI. Trimming cost V 8 bases and J 7 bases; bases outside gene matches: 8. CDR3 size: 13 residues. In DNA form, the CDR3 reads TGTGCCAGCCTTCCGGGAGGAATGAACATTCAGTACTTC. It specifies CASLPGGMNIQYF.

This clone has only a few counts. V usage is TRBV12-3 or TRBV12-4 and J usage is TRBJ2-7; no firm D call. V lost 3 bases, J lost 6 bases, and 12 bases lay in between. The CDR3 loop spans 13 amino acids. CDR3 protein: CASSLNNPGEQYF. The CDR3, as DNA: TGTGCCAGCAGTTTGAACAATCCAGGCGAGCAGTACTTC.

The genes are TRBV19 and TRBJ2-7; TRBD2 matches at 8 bases. V dropped 5 bases and J dropped 0; count of bases not matched to a gene: 9. The CDR3 runs 16 residues. Germline values: CDR1 LNHDA, CDR2 SQIVND (reference sequence). CDR3 coding DNA: TGTGCCAGTAGTCCTGGACTAGCCCTAGGCTCCTACGAGCAGTACTTC. Translation: CASSPGLALGSYEQYF.

In its sample, this clone was seen a few times. The rearrangement uses TRBV5-4 and TRBJ2-7, with a tentative D call TRBD1 (5 bases). The CDR3 is 14 amino acids. V was trimmed by 0 bases and J by 6 bases, leaving 13 bases between them. The germline V gene has CDR1 SGHNT and CDR2 YYREEE (reference sequence). CDR3 sequence reads: CASSLDPGIGEQYF. CDR3 DNA sequence: TGTGCCAGCAGCTTGGATCCAGGGATAGGCGAGCAGTACTTC. Drawing the rest from reference TRBV5-4 and TRBJ2-7, the complete variable domain is ETGVTQSPTHLIKTRGQQVTLRCSSQSGHNTVSWYQQALGQGPQFIFQYYREEENGRGNFPPRFSGLQFPNYSSELNVNALELDDSALYLCASSLDPGIGEQYFGPGTRLTVT.

J is TRBJ2-5 and V is TRBV24-1; tentatively, D is TRBD2 (5 bases). V was pared by 2 bases and J by 7 bases, with 7 bases between. The CDR3 is 12 residues long. Germline V gene data show CDR1 as KGHDR and CDR2 as SFDVKD. The CDR3 sequence is CATSDSGGTQYF. CDR3 nucleotides: TGTGCCACCAGTGATTCTGGAGGGACCCAGTACTTC.

This chain connects TRBV4-1 to TRBJ2-1, with 13 bases identical to TRBD2. The CDR3 contains 17 residues. Germline lookup yields CDR1 MGHRA and CDR2 YSYEKL. Unmatched junction bases numbered 7, after V lost 0 bases and J lost 8 bases. The CDR3 bases are TGCGCCAGCAGCCAAGAAGGTGAACTAGCGGGGGGGGATGAGCAGTTCTTC. It specifies CASSQEGELAGGDEQFF.

The V and J genes are TRBV28 and TRBJ2-4, with TRBD2 identical over 8 bases. V trimming: 3 bases; J trimming: 7 bases; junction bases outside the gene matches: 8. Germline V gene lookup returns CDR1 MDHEN and CDR2 SYDVKM. CDR3 length: 15 amino acids. The DNA for the CDR3 is TGTGCCAGCAGTTTCACGAGCGGGAGTAAGAACATTCAGTACTTC. It specifies CASSFTSGSKNIQYF. Supplemented by reference TRBV28 and TRBJ2-4, the full variable domain reads DVKVTQSSRYLVKRTGEKVFLECVQDMDHENMFWYRQDPGLGLRLIYFSYDVKMKEKGDIPEGYSVSREKKERFSLILESASTNQTSMYLCASSFTSGSKNIQYFGAGTRLSVL.

This chain uses TRBV19 with TRBJ2-1; TRBD1 aligns across 11 bases. The V gene end was trimmed by 3 bases and the J gene end by 3 bases; junction bases not matched to a gene: 4. Germline lookup yields CDR1 LNHDA and CDR2 SQIVND (reference sequence). There are 16 residues in the CDR3. CDR3 sequence reads: CASSIFGTGGYNEQFF. The DNA for the CDR3 is TGTGCCAGTAGTATTTTCGGGACAGGGGGCTACAATGAGCAGTTCTTC.

The chain links TRBV2 to TRBJ2-5; TRBD2 agrees at 10 bases. The CDR3 contains 13 residues. Per the germline V gene, CDR1 is SNHLY and CDR2 is FYNNEI. Trimming took 6 bases from V and 5 from J; bases not matched to a gene: 3. Here the CDR3 DNA reads TGTGCCAGCAGGCTAGCGGGAGATGAGACCCAGTACTTC. Its translation is CASRLAGDETQYF.

The chain recombines TRBV7-6 with TRBJ2-1; 10 bases agree with TRBD1. Trimming removed 3 bases from V and 7 bases from J; junction bases left unmatched: 9. The germline V gene has CDR1 SGHVS and CDR2 FNYEAQ. The CDR3 sequence is 16 residues long. CDR3 loop: CASSFNSDRGINEQFF. CDR3 nucleotide sequence: TGTGCCAGCAGCTTCAACTCGGACAGGGGGATAAATGAGCAGTTCTTC.

The chain combines TRBV3-1 (or the pseudogene TRBV3-2) with TRBJ1-3; weak D call: TRBD1 (6 bases). V was clipped by 3 bases and J by 4 bases, with 22 bases between them. Germline CDR1 reads LGHDT; CDR2 reads YNNKEL (reference sequence). The CDR3 is made up of 18 amino acids. The CDR3 is CASSQTLTGRMVGNTIYF. Here the CDR3 DNA reads TGTGCCAGCAGCCAGACTCTGACAGGCCGCATGGTCGGAAACACCATATATTTT.

The chain uses TRBV15 and TRBJ2-1, with 11 positions matching TRBD2. The CDR3 has 20 residues. From germline, CDR1 is LNHNV and CDR2 YYDKDF (reference sequence). The V and J ends lost 1 base and 6 bases, in that order; junction bases with no gene match: 17. CDR3 protein: CATSRGQGLAGGTRSNEQFF. The CDR3 region has the DNA TGTGCCACCAGCAGAGGACAGGGTCTAGCGGGAGGCACTAGGTCCAATGAGCAGTTCTTC.